This TCR beta chain was obtained from a study of blood T cell repertoires in COVID-19. Study-wide context: PBMCs, B-cell-depleted T cells, or T cells were the source of the cDNA or gDNA that made up the material.

The CDR3 length is 13 residues. CDR1 and CDR2 from the germline V gene are GTSNPN and SVGIG (reference sequence). J was trimmed by 1 base and V by 5 bases; bases with no gene match: 2. The method was immunoSEQ multiplex PCR; TCRdb's version includes in-frame clones alone and lacks a portion of them. The sample yields more than 70,000 clones, 65% to 90% seen once. This receptor was identified in a man aged 60-69 years with acute or convalescent COVID-19. Sequencing used peripheral blood. The gene calls are TRBV30 and TRBJ1-5; 7 nucleotides align to TRBD1. This chain's CDR3 is CAWGGQSNQPQHF. CDR3 bases: TGTGCCTGGGGGGGACAGAGCAATCAGCCCCAGCATTTT.